The 24 T cell receptor beta chains in this list originate from one sample, sequenced in a study of blood T cell repertoires in COVID-19 (dated by TCRdb to 2018 to 2020). Receptor amplification or capture employed the immunoSEQ multiplex PCR assay. Drawn from immuneACCESS, this table holds only the in-frame rearrangements with V and J called that TCRdb kept. Clones are partly lost; checked studies trace under half to an unresolved V gene and leave the rest unexplained. Within this sample are 170,000 or so clones, with around 84% of them counted one time only. The top ten hold approximately 0.6% of the sample. Sequenced input: peripheral blood. The receptors originated from a man in his fifties or sixties with COVID-19, enrolled during active disease.

The genes are TRBV14 and TRBJ1-6; D remains unclear. This CDR3 comprises 14 residues. Germline V gives CDR1 SGHDN, CDR2 FVKESK. With 0 bases removed from V and 7 bases from J, the gap between germline ends came to 7 bases. The CDR3 spells CASSQDYGNSPLHF. In DNA, the CDR3 is TGTGCCAGCAGCCAAGACTACGGGAATTCACCCCTCCACTTT.

The sample holds a few counts of this clone. The CDR3 here is CASSLSSGARSGNTIYF. Here the CDR3 DNA reads TGTGCCAGCAGTTTAAGTAGTGGGGCCCGCTCTGGAAACACCATATATTTT. The genes are TRBV28 and TRBJ1-3; maybe TRBD1 (5 bases). Between the trimmed V and J ends, which lost 2 bases and 0 bases, there was a span of 14 bases. Germline CDR1 reads MDHEN; CDR2 reads SYDVKM. This CDR3 contains 17 residues.

V is TRBV12-3 or TRBV12-4 and J is TRBJ2-7; tentative D call: TRBD1 (6 bases). With 5 bases removed from V and 6 bases from J, the gap between germline ends came to 11 bases. The CDR3 covers 12 residues. CDR3 DNA: TGTGCCAGCAGTCTAACAGGGTCCGAGCAGTACTTC. It specifies CASSLTGSEQYF.

The chain is built from TRBV7-6 and TRBJ1-2; D is perhaps TRBD1 (5 bases). This CDR3 comprises 15 residues. Trimming cost V 2 bases and J 2 bases, with 12 bases left between them. The V gene's germline CDR1 is SGHVS and CDR2 FNYEAQ. CDR3 DNA sequence: TGTGCCAGCAGCTTAAACGGACATGGGAACTATGGCTACACCTTC. Translating gives CASSLNGHGNYGYTF.

The rearrangement uses TRBV24-1 and TRBJ1-4; the D gene is possibly TRBD1 (5 bases). The CDR3 covers 15 residues. With 3 bases removed from V and 3 bases from J, the gap between germline ends came to 10 bases. CDR1 and CDR2 from the germline V gene are KGHDR and SFDVKD. The CDR3 loop is CATSDGGTSNEKLFF. CDR3 in DNA: TGTGCCACCAGTGATGGCGGGACTTCTAATGAAAAACTGTTTTTT.

This chain links TRBV19 with TRBJ1-4; 8 bases align to TRBD1. This CDR3 has 16 amino acids. The junction had 4 bases not matched to a gene; V was cut back by 4 bases and J by 0 bases. Germline V gene data show CDR1 as LNHDA and CDR2 as SQIVND (reference sequence). The DNA for the CDR3 is TGTGCCAGTAGTACGACAGGGGTTGCAACTAATGAAAAACTGTTTTTT. It is translated as CASSTTGVATNEKLFF. Supplemented by reference TRBV19 and TRBJ1-4, the full variable domain reads DGGITQSPKYLFRKEGQNVTLSCEQNLNHDAMYWYRQDPGQGLRLIYYSQIVNDFQKGDIAEGYSVSREKKESFPLTVTSAQKNPTAFYLCASSTTGVATNEKLFFGSGTQLSVL.

This chain uses TRBV7-6 with TRBJ2-5, with 10 bases matching TRBD2. Germline lookup yields CDR1 SGHVS and CDR2 FNYEAQ. Trimming at V came to 2 bases and at J to 3 bases, leaving 6 bases not matched to a gene. The CDR3 has 16 residues. CDR3 sequence (DNA): TGTGCCAGCAGCTTATCCAGCGGGAGGGAAAAAGAGACCCAGTACTTC. It encodes CASSLSSGREKETQYF.

The chain uses TRBV6-5 and TRBJ1-3; D is unresolved. CDR1 and CDR2 (germline): MNHEY, SVGAGI. The CDR3 extends over 15 amino acids. V was cut by 0 bases and J by 4 bases, with 10 bases left in between. CDR3 loop: CASSYSRGRGNTIYF. The CDR3 DNA reads TGTGCCAGCAGTTACTCGAGAGGGAGAGGAAACACCATATATTTT.

This clone was detected once. The chain employs TRBV4-3 and TRBJ1-2; D is perhaps TRBD1 (5 bases). The germline V and J ends were trimmed by 1 base and 5 bases, with 17 bases remaining between them. Per the germline V gene, CDR1 is LGHNA and CDR2 is YSLEER. The CDR3 has 16 amino acids. This chain's CDR3 is CASSQVLGDRRYGYTF. CDR3 DNA: TGCGCCAGCAGCCAAGTCCTTGGAGACAGAAGGTATGGCTACACCTTC.

The V gene is TRBV13, the J gene TRBJ1-1; the D is unclear. V was shortened by 1 base and J by 13 bases, with 13 bases between the two germline ends. Germline V lookup: CDR1 PRHDT, CDR2 FYEKMQ (reference sequence). The CDR3 covers 12 residues. CDR3 amino acids: CASSLDRVVSFF. The CDR3 DNA sequence: TGTGCCAGCAGCTTAGACCGGGTCGTGAGTTTCTTT.

As to this clone: The sample has other DNA sequences that encode this CDR3 too. This chain joins TRBV6-2 or TRBV6-3 and TRBJ1-2; possible D gene TRBD1, 6 bases. Germline V gene lookup returns CDR1 MNHEY and CDR2 SVGEGT. Trimming removed 6 bases at V and 4 bases at J, with 18 bases between. The CDR3 consists of 15 residues. Here the CDR3 reads CASSPRGGSGYGYTF. Here the CDR3 DNA reads TGTGCCAGCAGCCCAAGGGGGGGTAGCGGCTATGGCTACACCTTC.

V gene TRBV9 combines with J gene TRBJ2-5; D is perhaps TRBD1 (6 bases). The V gene lost 1 base and the J gene lost 0 bases, with 7 bases spanning the gap. The CDR3 has 14 amino acids. Germline V gene data show CDR1 as SGDLS and CDR2 as YYNGEE. The CDR3 here is CASSVQGYQETQYF. Written as DNA, the CDR3 is TGTGCCAGCAGCGTACAGGGGTACCAAGAGACCCAGTACTTC.

This clone was found a few times. The V gene is TRBV7-2, the J gene TRBJ1-5; 7 bases are shared with TRBD1. Germline V CDR1 and CDR2: SGHTA, FQGNSA. The V gene end was trimmed by 1 base and the J gene end by 5 bases; junction bases not matched to a gene: 2. This CDR3 is 14 amino acids long. CDR3 region: CASSLGQGYQPQHF. CDR3 in DNA: TGTGCCAGCAGCTTAGGACAGGGTTATCAGCCCCAGCATTTT.

This sequence joins TRBV4-2 and TRBJ2-1; D is possibly TRBD2 (6 bases). Germline V lookup: CDR1 LGHNA, CDR2 YNFKEQ. The CDR3 sequence is 17 residues long. With 0 bases removed from V and 7 bases from J, the gap between germline ends came to 19 bases. The CDR3 bases are TGTGCCAGCAGCCAAGATTTTGTGCGGGGTGCTGTGAATGAGCAGTTCTTC. Its translation is CASSQDFVRGAVNEQFF.

The V and J genes are TRBV4-1 and TRBJ1-3; D gene unclear. Germline V lookup: CDR1 MGHRA, CDR2 YSYEKL. This CDR3 region has 15 residues. Trimming left V 3 bases short and J 4 bases short, with 13 bases between. CDR3 sequence (DNA): TGCGCCAGCAGCCAGTCTCAGAACACGGGAAACACCATATATTTT. Residues: CASSQSQNTGNTIYF.

V usage is TRBV11-3 and J usage is TRBJ2-4, with D perhaps matching TRBD1 (6 bases). Per the germline V gene, CDR1 is SGHNT and CDR2 is YENEEA. This CDR3 spans 16 amino acids. V was shortened by 4 bases and J by 2 bases, with 15 bases between the two germline ends. The CDR3 reads CASSSPLDRSKNIQYF. CDR3 DNA: TGTGCCAGCAGCTCGCCCTTGGACAGATCCAAAAACATTCAGTACTTC. The full variable domain, its missing parts supplied by reference TRBV11-3 and TRBJ2-4, is EAGVVQSPRYKIIEKKQPVAFWCNPISGHNTLYWYLQNLGQGPELLIRYENEEAVDDSQLPKDRFSAERLKGVDSTLKIQPAELGDSAVYLCASSSPLDRSKNIQYFGAGTRLSVL.

The DNA of the CDR3 is TGCGCCAGCAGTCAACTGAGGGCAGGCGCGAACACTGAAGCTTTCTTT. Translation: CASSQLRAGANTEAFF. The chain couples TRBV23-1 to TRBJ1-1; D is uncertain. TRBV23-1 qualifies as an ORF whose function is uncertain. The CDR3 extends over 16 amino acids. V lost 2 bases and J 1 base, leaving 14 bases between the germline ends.

The V call is TRBV10-3, the J call TRBJ2-1, with TRBD2 matching 11 bases. The CDR3 has 17 residues. CDR1 is ENHRY and CDR2 is SYGVKD in the germline V gene. Trimming at V came to 0 bases and at J to 9 bases, leaving 10 bases not matched to a gene. The CDR3 DNA sequence: TGTGCCATCAGTGAGTCGCAAATAGCGGGGGGGTTAGGTGAGCAGTTCTTC. Translation gives CAISESQIAGGLGEQFF.

The chain employs TRBV30 and TRBJ1-6; 7 bases fit TRBD1. The CDR3 length is 15 residues. Trimming removed 3 bases from V and 6 bases from J; junction bases left unmatched: 8. Germline V gene lookup returns CDR1 GTSNPN and CDR2 SVGIG (reference sequence). CDR3 region: CAWRPGTESNSPLHF. DNA of the CDR3: TGTGCCTGGAGGCCCGGGACAGAGAGTAATTCACCCCTCCACTTT. Drawing the rest from reference TRBV30 and TRBJ1-6, the complete variable domain is SQTIHQWPATLVQPVGSPLSLECTVEGTSNPNLYWYRQAAGRGLQLLFYSVGIGQISSEVPQNLSASRPQDRQFILSSKKLLLSDSGFYLCAWRPGTESNSPLHFGNGTRLTVT.

This chain links TRBV11-3 with TRBJ2-1; TRBD2 aligns across 8 bases. The CDR3 has 15 residues. Germline CDR1 reads SGHNT; CDR2 reads YENEEA. V was clipped by 5 bases and J by 6 bases; unmatched bases: 9. In nucleotides, the CDR3 is TGTGCCAGCAGCGTGACGGGAGGGCCAAGCAATGAGCAGTTCTTC. Encoded protein: CASSVTGGPSNEQFF.

This chain links TRBV11-3 with TRBJ2-1; 8 positions agree with TRBD1. Germline trimming cut 3 bases from V and 6 bases from J; bases unmatched to any gene: 7. The CDR3 sequence is 15 residues long. CDR1 and CDR2 from the germline V gene are SGHNT and YENEEA. CDR3 coding DNA: TGTGCCAGCAGCTTTACCGGGACAGGAATCAATGAGCAGTTCTTC. Translating it yields CASSFTGTGINEQFF.

The J gene is TRBJ1-1, the V gene TRBV19; TRBD1 matches 7 bases. This CDR3 comprises 14 residues. V shed 4 bases, J shed 2 bases, and the junction held 4 bases outside the gene matches. CDR1 LNHDA and CDR2 SQIVND come from the germline V gene (reference sequence). The CDR3: CASSTGQQNTEAFF. As DNA, the CDR3 is TGTGCCAGTAGTACGGGACAGCAAAACACTGAAGCTTTCTTT.

The CDR3 coding sequence is TGTGCCACCACGACTTTGAGCGCCAACACTGAAGCTTTCTTT. Its protein product is CATTTLSANTEAFF. This chain joins TRBV10-3 and TRBJ1-1; D call uncertain. The CDR3 length is 14 residues. CDR1 and CDR2 from the germline V gene are ENHRY and SYGVKD. With 10 bases removed from V and 2 bases from J, the gap between germline ends came to 17 bases.

The table lists this clone with a few counts. The J gene is TRBJ2-7, the V gene TRBV6-5, with 14 bases aligning to TRBD2. Germline V gives CDR1 MNHEY, CDR2 SVGAGI. V lost 6 bases, J lost 7 bases, and 5 bases stayed unmatched. The CDR3 has 14 residues. The CDR3 DNA sequence: TGTGCCAGCAGCTTCGGGACTAGCGGGAGTGAGCAGTACTTC. This gives the protein CASSFGTSGSEQYF.